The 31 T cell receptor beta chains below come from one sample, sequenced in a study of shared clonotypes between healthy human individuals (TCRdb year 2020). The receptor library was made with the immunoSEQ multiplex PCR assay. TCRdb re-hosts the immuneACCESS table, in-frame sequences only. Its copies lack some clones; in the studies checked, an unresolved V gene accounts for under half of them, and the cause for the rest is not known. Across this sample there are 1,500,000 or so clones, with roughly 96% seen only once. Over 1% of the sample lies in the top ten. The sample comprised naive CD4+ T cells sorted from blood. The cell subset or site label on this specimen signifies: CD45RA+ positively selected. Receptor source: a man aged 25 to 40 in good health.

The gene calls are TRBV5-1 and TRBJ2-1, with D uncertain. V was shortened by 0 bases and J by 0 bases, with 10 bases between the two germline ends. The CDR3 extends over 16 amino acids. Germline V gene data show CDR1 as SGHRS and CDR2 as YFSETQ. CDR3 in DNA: TGCGCCAGCAGCTTGGCAACCCTAAGCTCCTACAATGAGCAGTTCTTC. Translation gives CASSLATLSSYNEQFF.

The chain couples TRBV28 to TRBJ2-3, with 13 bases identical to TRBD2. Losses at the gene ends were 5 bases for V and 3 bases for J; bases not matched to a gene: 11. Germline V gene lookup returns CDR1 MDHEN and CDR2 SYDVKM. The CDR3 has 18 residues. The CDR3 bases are TGTGCCAGCAGTGGCCCAAGACGGACTAGCGGGAGAACAGATACGCAGTATTTT. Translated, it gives CASSGPRRTSGRTDTQYF.

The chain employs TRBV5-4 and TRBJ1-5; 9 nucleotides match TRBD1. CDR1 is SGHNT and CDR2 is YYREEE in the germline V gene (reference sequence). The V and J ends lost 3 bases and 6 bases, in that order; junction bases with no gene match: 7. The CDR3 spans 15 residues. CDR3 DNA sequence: TGTGCCAGCAGCTGGGGGACAGGGTTCGGTCAGCCCCAGCATTTT. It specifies CASSWGTGFGQPQHF.

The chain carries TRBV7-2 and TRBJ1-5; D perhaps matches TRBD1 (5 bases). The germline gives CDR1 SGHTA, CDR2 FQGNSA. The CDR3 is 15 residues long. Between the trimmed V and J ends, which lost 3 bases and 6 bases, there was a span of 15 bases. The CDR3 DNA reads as TGTGCCAGCAGCTTCTCCGCAGGGCATGGTCAGCCCCAGCATTTT. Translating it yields CASSFSAGHGQPQHF.

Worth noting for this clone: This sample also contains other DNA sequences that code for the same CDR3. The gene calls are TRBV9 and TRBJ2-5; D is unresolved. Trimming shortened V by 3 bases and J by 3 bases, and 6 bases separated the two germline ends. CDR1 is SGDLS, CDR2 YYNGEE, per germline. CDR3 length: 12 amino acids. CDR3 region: CASSAREETQYF. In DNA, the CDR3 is TGTGCCAGCAGCGCCCGGGAAGAGACCCAGTACTTC.

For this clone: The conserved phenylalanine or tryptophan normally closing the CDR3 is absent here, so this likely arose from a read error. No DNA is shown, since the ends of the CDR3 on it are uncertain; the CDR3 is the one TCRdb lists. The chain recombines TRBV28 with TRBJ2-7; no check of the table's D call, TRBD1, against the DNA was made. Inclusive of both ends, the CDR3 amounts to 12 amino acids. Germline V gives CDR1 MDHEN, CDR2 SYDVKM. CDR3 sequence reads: CASSPRIGQGST.

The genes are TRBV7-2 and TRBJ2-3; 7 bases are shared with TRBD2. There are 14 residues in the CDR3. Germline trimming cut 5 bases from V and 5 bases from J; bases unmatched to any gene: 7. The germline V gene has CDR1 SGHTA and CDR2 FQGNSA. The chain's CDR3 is CASSPRLARDTQYF. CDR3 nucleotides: TGTGCCAGCAGCCCCAGACTAGCTAGAGATACGCAGTATTTT.

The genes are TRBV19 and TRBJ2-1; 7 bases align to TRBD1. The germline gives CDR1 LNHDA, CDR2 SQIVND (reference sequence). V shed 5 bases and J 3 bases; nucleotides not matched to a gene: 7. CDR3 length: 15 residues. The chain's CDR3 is CASSAPGQNYNEQFF. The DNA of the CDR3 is TGTGCCAGTAGTGCCCCGGGACAGAACTACAATGAGCAGTTCTTC.

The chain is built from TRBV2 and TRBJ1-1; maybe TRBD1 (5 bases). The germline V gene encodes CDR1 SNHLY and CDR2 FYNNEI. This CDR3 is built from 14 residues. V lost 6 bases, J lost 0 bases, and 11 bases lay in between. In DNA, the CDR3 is TGTGCCAGCAGGCTGGGGGGAATGAACACTGAAGCTTTCTTT. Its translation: CASRLGGMNTEAFF. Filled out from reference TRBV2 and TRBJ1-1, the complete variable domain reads EPEVTQTPSHQVTQMGQEVILRCVPISNHLYFYWYRQILGQKVEFLVSFYNNEISEKSEIFDDQFSVERPDGSNFTLKIRSTKLEDSAMYFCASRLGGMNTEAFFGQGTRLTVV.

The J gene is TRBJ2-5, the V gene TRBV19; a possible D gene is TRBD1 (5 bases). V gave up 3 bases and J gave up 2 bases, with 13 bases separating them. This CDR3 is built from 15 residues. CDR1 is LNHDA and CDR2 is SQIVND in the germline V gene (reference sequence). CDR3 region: CASSISRTLQETQYF. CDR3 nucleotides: TGTGCCAGTAGTATCTCCCGGACATTACAAGAGACCCAGTACTTC.

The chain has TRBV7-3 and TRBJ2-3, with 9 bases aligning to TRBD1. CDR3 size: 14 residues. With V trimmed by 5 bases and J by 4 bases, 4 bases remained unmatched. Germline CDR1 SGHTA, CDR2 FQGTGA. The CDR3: CASSRDRASDTQYF. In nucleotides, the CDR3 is TGTGCCAGCAGCCGGGACAGGGCCTCAGATACGCAGTATTTT.

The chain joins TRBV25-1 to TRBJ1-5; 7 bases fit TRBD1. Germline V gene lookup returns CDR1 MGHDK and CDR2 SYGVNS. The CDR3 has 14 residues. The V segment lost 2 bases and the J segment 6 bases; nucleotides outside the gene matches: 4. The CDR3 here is CASSEVGGGQPQHF. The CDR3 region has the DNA TGTGCCAGCAGTGAAGTAGGGGGCGGTCAGCCCCAGCATTTT.

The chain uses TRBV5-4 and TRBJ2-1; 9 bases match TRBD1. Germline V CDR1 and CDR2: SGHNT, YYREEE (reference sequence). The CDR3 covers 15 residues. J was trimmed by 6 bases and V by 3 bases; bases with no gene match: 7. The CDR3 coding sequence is TGTGCCAGCAGCTACCGGGACAGGGTAGGCAATGAGCAGTTCTTC. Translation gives CASSYRDRVGNEQFF.

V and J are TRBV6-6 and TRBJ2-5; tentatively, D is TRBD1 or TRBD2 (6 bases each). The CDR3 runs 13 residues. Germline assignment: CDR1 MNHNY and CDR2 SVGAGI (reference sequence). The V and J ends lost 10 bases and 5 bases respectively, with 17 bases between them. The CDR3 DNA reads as TGTGCCACTCAAGACAGGAGGGGGGAGACCCAGTACTTC. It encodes CATQDRRGETQYF.

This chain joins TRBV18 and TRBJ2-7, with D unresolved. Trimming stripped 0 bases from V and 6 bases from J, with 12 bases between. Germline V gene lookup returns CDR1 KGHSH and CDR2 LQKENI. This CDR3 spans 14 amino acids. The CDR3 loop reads CASSPPTAPGEQYF. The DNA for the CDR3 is TGTGCCAGCTCACCACCAACGGCACCCGGCGAGCAGTACTTC.

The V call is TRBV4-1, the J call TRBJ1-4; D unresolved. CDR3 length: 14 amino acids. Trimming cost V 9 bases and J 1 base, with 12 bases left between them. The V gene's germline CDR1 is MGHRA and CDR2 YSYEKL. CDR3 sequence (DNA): TGCGCCAGTCTGAAGATGGGAACTAATGAAAAACTGTTTTTT. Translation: CASLKMGTNEKLFF.

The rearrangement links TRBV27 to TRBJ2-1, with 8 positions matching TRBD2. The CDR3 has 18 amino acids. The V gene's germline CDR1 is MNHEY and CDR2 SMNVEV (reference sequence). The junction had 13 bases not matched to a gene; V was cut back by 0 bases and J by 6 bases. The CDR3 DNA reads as TGTGCCAGCAGTTTATCAGACTGGAGTCGGGAGGGGCCCAATGAGCAGTTCTTC. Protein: CASSLSDWSREGPNEQFF.

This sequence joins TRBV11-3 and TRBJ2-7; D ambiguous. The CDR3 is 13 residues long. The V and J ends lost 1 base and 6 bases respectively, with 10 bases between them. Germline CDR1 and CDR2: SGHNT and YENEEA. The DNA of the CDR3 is TGTGCCAGCAGCTTAGTCGTTGGGCTCGAGCAGTACTTC. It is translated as CASSLVVGLEQYF.

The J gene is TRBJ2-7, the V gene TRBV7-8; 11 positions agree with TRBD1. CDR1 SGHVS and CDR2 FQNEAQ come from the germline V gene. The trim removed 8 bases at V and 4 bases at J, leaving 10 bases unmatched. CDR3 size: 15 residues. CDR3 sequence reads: CASRLGGQGAYEQYF. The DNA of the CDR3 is TGTGCCAGCCGCCTTGGCGGACAGGGGGCGTACGAGCAGTACTTC.

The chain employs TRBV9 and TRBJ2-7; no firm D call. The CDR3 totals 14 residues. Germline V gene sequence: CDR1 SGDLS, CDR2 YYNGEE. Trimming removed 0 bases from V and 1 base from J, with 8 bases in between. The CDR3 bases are TGTGCCAGCAGCGTAGCGGTGGTTTCCTACGAGCAGTACTTC. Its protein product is CASSVAVVSYEQYF.

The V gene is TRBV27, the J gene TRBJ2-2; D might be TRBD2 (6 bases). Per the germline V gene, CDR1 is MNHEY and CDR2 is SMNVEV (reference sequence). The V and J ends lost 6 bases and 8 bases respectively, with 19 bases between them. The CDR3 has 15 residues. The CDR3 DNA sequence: TGTGCCAGCAGAGCAAGCGGAGGGGTCTCGGGGGAGCTGTTTTTT. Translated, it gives CASRASGGVSGELFF.

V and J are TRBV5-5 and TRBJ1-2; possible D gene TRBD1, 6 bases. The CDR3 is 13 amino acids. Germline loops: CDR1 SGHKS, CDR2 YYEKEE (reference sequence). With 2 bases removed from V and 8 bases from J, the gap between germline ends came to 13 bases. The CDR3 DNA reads TGTGCCAGCAGCTTACCAGGGGTGGAAGGCTACACCTTC. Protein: CASSLPGVEGYTF.

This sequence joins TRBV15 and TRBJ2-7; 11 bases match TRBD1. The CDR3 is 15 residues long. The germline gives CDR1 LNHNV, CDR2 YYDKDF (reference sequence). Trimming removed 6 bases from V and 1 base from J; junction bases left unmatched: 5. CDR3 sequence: CATSPGTGGSYEQYF. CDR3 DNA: TGTGCCACCAGTCCCGGGACAGGGGGGTCCTACGAGCAGTACTTC.

Here the CDR3 DNA reads TGTGCCAGTAGGGAGCGGGGGTCCTCTGGGGCCAACGTCCTGACTTTC. Encoded protein: CASRERGSSGANVLTF. The rearrangement uses TRBV19 and TRBJ2-6, with 8 bases that match TRBD2. The CDR3 loop spans 16 amino acids. Trimming took 6 bases from V and 0 from J; bases not matched to a gene: 4. Germline-derived CDR1 and CDR2 are LNHDA and SQIVND (reference sequence).

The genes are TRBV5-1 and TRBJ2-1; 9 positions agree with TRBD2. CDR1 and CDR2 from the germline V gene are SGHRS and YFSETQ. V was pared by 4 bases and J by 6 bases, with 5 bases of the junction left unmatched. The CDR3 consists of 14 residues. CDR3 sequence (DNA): TGCGCCAGCAGCAGGCGGCGGGAGGGCAATGAGCAGTTCTTC. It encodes CASSRRREGNEQFF.

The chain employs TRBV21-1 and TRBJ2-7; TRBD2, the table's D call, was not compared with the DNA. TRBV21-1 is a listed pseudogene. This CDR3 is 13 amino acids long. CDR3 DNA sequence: TGTGCCACCAGGAGGGGACTTCTCTACGAGCAGTACTTC. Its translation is CATRRGLLYEQYF.

The CDR3 DNA reads as TGTGCTCCTTCGGCGGACAGGCCCCTCCAAGAGACCCAGTACTTC. Protein: CAPSADRPLQETQYF. The genes are TRBV12-5 and TRBJ2-5, with 7 nucleotides matching TRBD1. Germline V gives CDR1 LGHNT, CDR2 FRNRAP. This CDR3 comprises 15 residues. V was clipped by 11 bases and J by 1 base; unmatched bases: 13.

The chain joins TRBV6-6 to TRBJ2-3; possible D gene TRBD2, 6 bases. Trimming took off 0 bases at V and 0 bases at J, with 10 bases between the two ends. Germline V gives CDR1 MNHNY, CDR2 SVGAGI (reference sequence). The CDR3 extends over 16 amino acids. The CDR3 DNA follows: TGTGCCAGCAGTTACTCTTCCAGCGGGAGCACAGATACGCAGTATTTT. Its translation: CASSYSSSGSTDTQYF.

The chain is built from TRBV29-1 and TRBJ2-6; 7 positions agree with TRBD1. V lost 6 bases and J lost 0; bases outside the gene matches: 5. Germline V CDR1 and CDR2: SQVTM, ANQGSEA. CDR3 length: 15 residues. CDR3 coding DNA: TGCAGCGTCCAGGGGGTGACCTCTGGGGCCAACGTCCTGACTTTC. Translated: CSVQGVTSGANVLTF.

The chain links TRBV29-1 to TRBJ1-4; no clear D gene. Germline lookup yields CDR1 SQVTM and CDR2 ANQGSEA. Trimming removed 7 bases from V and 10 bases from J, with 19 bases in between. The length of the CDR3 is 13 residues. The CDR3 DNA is TGCAGCGGCCGAACCCTGACTAGTGGAAAACTGTTTTTT. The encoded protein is CSGRTLTSGKLFF.

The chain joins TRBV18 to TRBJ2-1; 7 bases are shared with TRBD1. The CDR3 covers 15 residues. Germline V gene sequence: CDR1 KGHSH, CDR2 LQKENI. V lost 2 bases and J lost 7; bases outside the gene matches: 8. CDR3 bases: TGTGCCAGCTCACCAACCTCGGACAGGAGGAATGAGCAGTTCTTC. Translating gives CASSPTSDRRNEQFF.